Each of the 32 T cell receptor beta chains below was sequenced from the same sample in a study of PD-L1 blockade in urothelial cancer. The protocol was immunoSEQ multiplex PCR, while the TCRdb copy is restricted to in-frame clones and leaves out a portion. The table records roughly 48,000 clones, over 75% of them present only once. The sample consisted of PBMCs, taken around atezolizumab (anti-PD-L1) treatment. The receptor source for this set is a man aged 35 to 55 with urothelial cancer.

This chain uses TRBV28 with TRBJ2-7; D possibly corresponds to TRBD2 (6 bases). The V end lost 7 bases, the J end lost 4 bases, and 20 bases lay between the germline ends. Germline V gene sequence: CDR1 MDHEN, CDR2 SYDVKM. The CDR3 sequence is 15 residues long. CDR3 in amino acids: CASTPPGGPGYEQYF. The CDR3 DNA follows: TGTGCCAGCACCCCTCCCGGAGGGCCGGGTTACGAGCAGTACTTC. Using reference TRBV28 and TRBJ2-7 for the parts outside the CDR3, the full variable domain is DVKVTQSSRYLVKRTGEKVFLECVQDMDHENMFWYRQDPGLGLRLIYFSYDVKMKEKGDIPEGYSVSREKKERFSLILESASTNQTSMYLCASTPPGGPGYEQYFGPGTRLTVT.

The chain carries TRBV5-6 and TRBJ2-7, with 8 bases lining up with TRBD2. Germline-derived CDR1 and CDR2 are SGHDT and YYEEEE. The CDR3 contains 15 residues. Trimming removed 4 bases from V and 6 bases from J; junction bases left unmatched: 12. The CDR3 sequence is CASSEEREPAGEQYF. The CDR3 region has the DNA TGTGCCAGCAGCGAGGAGCGGGAGCCGGCGGGCGAGCAGTACTTC.

The chain links TRBV6-6 to TRBJ2-3; 7 bases agree with TRBD2. Germline V gives CDR1 MNHNY, CDR2 SVGAGI (reference sequence). The junction had 7 bases not matched to a gene; V was cut back by 4 bases and J by 3 bases. The CDR3 loop spans 15 amino acids. CDR3 nucleotides: TGTGCCAGCAGTTTTGGGGGGGTTGGAACAGATACGCAGTATTTT. Protein: CASSFGGVGTDTQYF.

The V call is TRBV9, the J call TRBJ1-3; D gene uncertain. Deletions cut 0 bases from V and 11 bases from J, with 12 bases between. CDR3 length: 13 residues. Germline CDR1 reads SGDLS; CDR2 reads YYNGEE. The CDR3 DNA follows: TGTGCCAGCAGCGTAGGTCCCGGGGTGCCCATATATTTT. It translates to CASSVGPGVPIYF.

The chain couples TRBV7-9 to TRBJ1-6; D ambiguous. This CDR3 has 12 amino acids. The germline CDR1 and CDR2 sequences are SEHNR and FQNEAQ (reference sequence). Trimming removed 5 bases at V and 5 bases at J, with 4 bases between. As DNA, the CDR3 is TGTGCCAGCAGCACAAATAATTCACCCCTCCACTTT. Amino acid sequence: CASSTNNSPLHF.

This clone was counted only a few times. The chain links TRBV19 to TRBJ2-7; D may be TRBD1 (6 bases). The V and J ends lost 10 bases and 7 bases respectively, with 23 bases between them. The CDR3 consists of 14 residues. Germline V gene sequence: CDR1 LNHDA, CDR2 SQIVND (reference sequence). In DNA form, the CDR3 reads TGTGCCACCGCTGATAAAGGACAGATGGTTGAGCAGTACTTC. Translation: CATADKGQMVEQYF. Using reference TRBV19 and TRBJ2-7 for the parts outside the CDR3, the full variable domain is DGGITQSPKYLFRKEGQNVTLSCEQNLNHDAMYWYRQDPGQGLRLIYYSQIVNDFQKGDIAEGYSVSREKKESFPLTVTSAQKNPTAFYLCATADKGQMVEQYFGPGTRLTVT.

The chain carries TRBV4-1 and TRBJ2-1; 9 bases match TRBD2. Unmatched junction bases numbered 5, after V lost 2 bases and J lost 6 bases. The germline V gene has CDR1 MGHRA and CDR2 YSYEKL. This CDR3 spans 15 amino acids. This CDR3 reads CASSQISGSANEQFF. DNA for the CDR3: TGCGCCAGCAGCCAAATTAGCGGGAGCGCCAATGAGCAGTTCTTC.

This clone was recorded only once. The rearrangement joins TRBV10-3 to TRBJ1-5; D is ambiguous. V lost 0 bases, J lost 7 bases, and 7 bases lay in between. In germline, CDR1 is ENHRY, CDR2 SYGVKD. The CDR3 spans 13 residues. The CDR3 nucleotides read TGTGCCATCAGTGAGTCGACGAGGCAGCCCCAGCATTTT. It is translated as CAISESTRQPQHF.

This clone was seen more than once but under ten times. V and J are TRBV28 and TRBJ2-2; maybe TRBD2 (6 bases). The CDR3 is 15 residues long. The germline V and J ends were trimmed by 7 bases and 2 bases, with 14 bases remaining between them. Germline V gene lookup returns CDR1 MDHEN and CDR2 SYDVKM. The CDR3 nucleotides are TGTGCCAGCATCCCCGGGAGCCCTAACACCGGGGAGCTGTTTTTT. Protein: CASIPGSPNTGELFF.

This sequence joins TRBV19 and TRBJ1-1, with D uncertain. Germline V gene sequence: CDR1 LNHDA, CDR2 SQIVND (reference sequence). Trimming left V 1 base short and J 1 base short, with 4 bases between. The length of the CDR3 is 13 residues. CDR3 DNA sequence: TGTGCCAGTAGTATAGTGGCGAACACTGAAGCTTTCTTT. As protein: CASSIVANTEAFF. Complete variable domain (other parts from reference TRBV19 and TRBJ1-1): DGGITQSPKYLFRKEGQNVTLSCEQNLNHDAMYWYRQDPGQGLRLIYYSQIVNDFQKGDIAEGYSVSREKKESFPLTVTSAQKNPTAFYLCASSIVANTEAFFGQGTRLTVV.

This clone came up a few times. The V and J genes are TRBV4-1 and TRBJ2-3; no firm D call. The CDR3 covers 17 residues. CDR1 and CDR2 (germline): MGHRA, YSYEKL. With 1 base removed from V and 2 bases from J, the gap between germline ends came to 16 bases. Written as DNA, the CDR3 is TGCGCCAGCAGCCAAGGGTATAGGCCGTGGGCCACAGATACGCAGTATTTT. Encoded protein: CASSQGYRPWATDTQYF.

This chain links TRBV18 with TRBJ1-4; D is perhaps TRBD1 (6 bases). Germline V CDR1 and CDR2: KGHSH, LQKENI. The CDR3 totals 15 residues. Trimming removed 4 bases at V and 5 bases at J, with 14 bases between. The CDR3 nucleotides are TGTGCCAGCTCACGAAGGACAGACCGAAATGAAAAACTGTTTTTT. Residues: CASSRRTDRNEKLFF.

V and J are TRBV5-1 and TRBJ2-1; 11 bases are a match to TRBD2. CDR3 length: 16 amino acids. Germline V gene lookup returns CDR1 SGHRS and CDR2 YFSETQ. Germline trimming cut 0 bases from V and 6 bases from J; bases unmatched to any gene: 5. The CDR3 reads CASSLVASGRINEQFF. DNA for the CDR3: TGCGCCAGCAGCTTGGTGGCTAGCGGGAGGATCAATGAGCAGTTCTTC.

V usage is TRBV5-6 and J usage is TRBJ2-3; 7 bases are shared with TRBD2. Per the germline V gene, CDR1 is SGHDT and CDR2 is YYEEEE. V dropped 1 base and J dropped 5; count of bases not matched to a gene: 7. The CDR3 is 15 residues long. The CDR3 sequence is CASSLKAGAGDTQYF. CDR3 DNA: TGTGCCAGCAGCTTGAAGGCGGGAGCTGGAGATACGCAGTATTTT. Full variable domain (missing parts from reference TRBV5-6 and TRBJ2-3): DAGVTQSPTHLIKTRGQQVTLRCSPKSGHDTVSWYQQALGQGPQFIFQYYEEEERQRGNFPDRFSGHQFPNYSSELNVNALLLGDSALYLCASSLKAGAGDTQYFGPGTRLTVL.

The chain carries TRBV28 and TRBJ2-7, with a possible D match to TRBD1 (6 bases). Germline loops: CDR1 MDHEN, CDR2 SYDVKM. This CDR3 comprises 15 residues. Trimming took off 1 base at V and 5 bases at J, with 15 bases between the two ends. In DNA, the CDR3 is TGTGCCAGCAGTTTATTTGGGGGCCGGGCCCACGAGCAGTACTTC. Translated: CASSLFGGRAHEQYF.

This chain joins TRBV5-1 and TRBJ2-7; 13 bases agree with TRBD2. Germline V CDR1 and CDR2: SGHRS, YFSETQ. CDR3 size: 15 residues. The V gene end was trimmed by 2 bases and the J gene end by 7 bases; junction bases not matched to a gene: 6. CDR3 residues: CASSFPGLAGKEQYF. The CDR3 DNA reads as TGCGCCAGCAGCTTTCCGGGACTAGCGGGAAAGGAGCAGTACTTC.

This clone was seen a few times. The gene calls are TRBV7-2 and TRBJ2-7, with D possibly TRBD2 on 5 matching bases. CDR1 is SGHTA and CDR2 is FQGNSA in the germline V gene. This CDR3 has 15 residues. Trimming shortened V by 5 bases and J by 3 bases, and 17 bases separated the two germline ends. The CDR3 loop is CASSQRGPRVYEQYF. DNA for the CDR3: TGTGCCAGCAGCCAGCGTGGGCCGAGGGTCTACGAGCAGTACTTC.

The genes are TRBV28 and TRBJ2-3; 7 bases match TRBD2. V shed 6 bases and J 4 bases; nucleotides not matched to a gene: 13. This CDR3 has 16 residues. The germline V gene encodes CDR1 MDHEN and CDR2 SYDVKM. The CDR3 region has the DNA TGTGCCAGCAGGCCCCGACTGGCGGGAGCGTCAGATACGCAGTATTTT. It encodes CASRPRLAGASDTQYF.

The chain links TRBV5-5 to TRBJ1-6, with 7 bases aligning to TRBD1. J gave up 10 bases and V 3 bases, and 25 bases lay outside the gene matches. The CDR3 extends over 20 amino acids. CDR1 and CDR2 (germline): SGHKS, YYEKEE (reference sequence). The CDR3 coding sequence is TGTGCCAGCAGCTCCGGGGCGACGGGGTCCCAGGGGCCCAGGGGGTCACCCCTCCACTTT. This sequence encodes CASSSGATGSQGPRGSPLHF.

The table lists this clone with a count of one. The V and J genes are TRBV7-3 and TRBJ2-1, with a tentative D call TRBD1 (6 bases). V was clipped by 6 bases and J by 7 bases, with 16 bases between them. CDR1 is SGHTA and CDR2 is FQGTGA in the germline V gene. CDR3 length: 14 residues. Here the CDR3 DNA reads TGTGCCAGCAGTCTCGGACAGAGAGGGAATGAGCAGTTCTTC. Its translation is CASSLGQRGNEQFF.

The chain combines TRBV19 with TRBJ1-5; TRBD1 is a possible D gene (5 bases). Trimming took 0 bases from V and 4 from J, leaving 10 bases between them. This CDR3 region has 15 residues. Germline V CDR1 and CDR2: LNHDA, SQIVND (reference sequence). Here the CDR3 DNA reads TGTGCCAGTAGTATAGAACGCAGGGCAAATCAGCCCCAGCATTTT. Translating it yields CASSIERRANQPQHF.

The chain recombines TRBV7-8 with TRBJ2-7, with 8 bases lining up with TRBD1. Germline V gives CDR1 SGHVS, CDR2 FQNEAQ. J was trimmed by 3 bases and V by 1 base; bases with no gene match: 8. The CDR3 extends over 16 amino acids. DNA of the CDR3: TGTGCCAGCAGCTTAGGAAGTCCAGGGGGCCACTACGAGCAGTACTTC. Its translation is CASSLGSPGGHYEQYF.

The chain links TRBV28 to TRBJ1-4; no reliable D call. CDR3 length: 17 residues. With 2 bases removed from V and 0 bases from J, the gap between germline ends came to 13 bases. Germline values: CDR1 MDHEN, CDR2 SYDVKM. The DNA for the CDR3 is TGTGCCAGCAGTTTAAGGCGGCCAAGCGCAACTAATGAAAAACTGTTTTTT. Its protein is CASSLRRPSATNEKLFF.

The V and J genes are TRBV4-3 and TRBJ2-7; TRBD1 is a possible D gene (7 bases). The CDR3 spans 16 residues. The V gene's germline CDR1 is LGHNA and CDR2 YSLEER. The V gene lost 0 bases and the J gene lost 5 bases, with 17 bases spanning the gap. The CDR3 region has the DNA TGCGCCAGCAGCCAAGATCTCGGACAGGAGGGTCACGAGCAGTACTTC. Protein sequence: CASSQDLGQEGHEQYF.

The chain uses TRBV19 and TRBJ2-5; possibly TRBD1 for D (5 bases). V was shortened by 1 base and J by 0 bases, with 12 bases between the two germline ends. The CDR3 extends over 16 amino acids. Germline V gene lookup returns CDR1 LNHDA and CDR2 SQIVND (reference sequence). CDR3 in amino acids: CASSIGRQRYQETQYF. CDR3 coding DNA: TGTGCCAGTAGTATAGGGAGACAGAGGTACCAAGAGACCCAGTACTTC.

The V and J genes are TRBV28 and TRBJ2-7; D is unclear. The CDR3 loop spans 14 amino acids. With 4 bases removed from V and 5 bases from J, the gap between germline ends came to 15 bases. The germline V gene has CDR1 MDHEN and CDR2 SYDVKM. The CDR3 region is CASSYESKRNEQYF. The CDR3 coding sequence is TGTGCCAGCAGTTACGAAAGTAAGAGGAACGAGCAGTACTTC.

This sequence joins TRBV29-1 and TRBJ2-1; TRBD2 matches 12 bases. CDR3 length: 13 residues. Unmatched junction bases numbered 3, after V lost 5 bases and J lost 7 bases. Germline assignment: CDR1 SQVTM and CDR2 ANQGSEA. The CDR3 spells CSVLAGGRNEQFF. CDR3 sequence (DNA): TGCAGCGTTCTAGCGGGAGGGAGGAATGAGCAGTTCTTC.

The chain combines TRBV7-9 with TRBJ2-1; 8 nucleotides align to TRBD2. The CDR3 contains 15 residues. CDR1 and CDR2 (germline): SEHNR, FQNEAQ (reference sequence). V dropped 1 base and J dropped 2; count of bases not matched to a gene: 1. DNA of the CDR3: TGTGCCAGCAGCTTAGACGGGAGGGCCTACAATGAGCAGTTCTTC. Its protein is CASSLDGRAYNEQFF. Drawing the rest from reference TRBV7-9 and TRBJ2-1, the complete variable domain is DTGVSQNPRHKITKRGQNVTFRCDPISEHNRLYWYRQTLGQGPEFLTYFQNEAQLEKSRLLSDRFSAERPKGSFSTLEIQRTEQGDSAMYLCASSLDGRAYNEQFFGPGTRLTVL.

The V call is TRBV6-1, the J call TRBJ2-2; D is undetermined. The CDR3 sequence is 15 residues long. V was shortened by 5 bases and J by 5 bases, with 15 bases between the two germline ends. Germline V gene sequence: CDR1 MNHNS, CDR2 SASEGT. The CDR3 here is CASSRIEAPTGELFF. In DNA form, the CDR3 reads TGTGCCAGCAGTAGAATCGAGGCTCCGACCGGGGAGCTGTTTTTT.

The chain couples TRBV19 to TRBJ2-7; D may be TRBD1 (6 bases). The CDR3 loop spans 15 amino acids. Trimming took off 6 bases at V and 2 bases at J, with 17 bases between the two ends. Germline loops: CDR1 LNHDA, CDR2 SQIVND (reference sequence). CDR3 sequence reads: CASSATGTLTYEQYF. The DNA of the CDR3 is TGTGCCAGTAGCGCCACAGGGACCCTAACCTACGAGCAGTACTTC.

The V call is TRBV5-1, the J call TRBJ1-3; 7 bases line up with TRBD1. CDR3 length: 14 residues. CDR1 and CDR2 (germline): SGHRS, YFSETQ. Trimming removed 2 bases from V and 3 bases from J; junction bases left unmatched: 2. The CDR3 here is CASSLGTVGNTIYF. Here the CDR3 DNA reads TGCGCCAGCAGCTTAGGGACAGTTGGAAACACCATATATTTT.

The V and J genes are TRBV19 and TRBJ2-7; 8 bases align to TRBD1. With 6 bases clipped from V and 3 bases from J, the junction kept 1 base outside the gene matches. Germline CDR1 is LNHDA and CDR2 is SQIVND (reference sequence). The CDR3 spans 12 residues. This CDR3 reads CASSTGGYEQYF. CDR3 nucleotide sequence: TGTGCCAGTAGCACAGGGGGCTACGAGCAGTACTTC.